This T cell receptor (beta chain) came from a study of hypomethylating agent response in myelodysplastic syndrome. TCRdb's table, derived via immunoSEQ multiplex PCR, lists solely in-frame clones and lacks some. The sample has roughly 9,300 clones, 65% to 85% seen once; the top ten hold approximately 4%. This clone was counted only a few times. CDR3 length equals 16 residues. Trimming took 0 bases from V and 2 from J, leaving 13 bases between them. The germline V gene encodes CDR1 MGHRA and CDR2 YSYEKL. This sequence joins TRBV4-1 and TRBJ1-2; D may be TRBD1 (6 bases). The clonotype originates from a human donor with myelodysplastic syndrome. The input for sequencing was bone marrow, taken before or after starting hypomethylating agent treatment for myelodysplastic syndrome (not recorded which). Here the CDR3 DNA reads TGCGCCAGCAGCCAAGATGTTGGGACACAGAACTATGGCTACACCTTC. Its protein is CASSQDVGTQNYGYTF.